This is a list of T cell receptor beta chains from one sample in a study of cytomegalovirus exposure and HLA in healthy donors. The assay was immunoSEQ multiplex PCR, and TCRdb's table has in-frame clones only and misses some. The table shows tens of thousands of clones, with just under 70% occurring only once. The sample consisted of PBMCs. The receptors come from a woman aged 45-65 years in good health and CMV-seropositive. Both conserved end residues are part of each CDR3. A D gene is named only where the DNA matches it firmly.

>.|TRBJ1-3|TRBV4-3
CASSQDRGGTGRPGNTIYF
>TRBD2|TRBJ2-3|TRBV29-1
CSVGKAGVTDTQYF
>.|TRBJ1-1|TRBV20-1
CSASSHTEAFF
>TRBD1|TRBJ2-7|TRBV27
CASTSTGGGYEQYF
>TRBD1|TRBJ2-7|TRBV6-1
CASSEAPGTASNEQYF
>.|TRBJ2-6|TRBV9
CASSLVRGSGANVLTF
>TRBD1|TRBJ1-2|TRBV11-2
CASSHLDRGSNYGYTF
>.|TRBJ2-2|TRBV11-1
CASSLGLNTGELFF
>TRBD1|TRBJ2-1|TRBV28
CASRGTDYNEQFF
>TRBD1|TRBJ2-6|TRBV28
CASTRAHRGVPGANVLTF
>TRBD1|TRBJ1-3|TRBV27
CASSRQGRSSGNTIYF
>TRBD2|TRBJ2-7|TRBV7-9
CASSLYGGSSSYEQYF
>.|TRBJ2-2|TRBV10-1
CASMAGQNTGELFF
>.|TRBJ2-7|TRBV6-6
CASAASHTYEQYF
>TRBD2|TRBJ2-4|TRBV29-1
CSADSGEAGNIQYF
>TRBD2|TRBJ2-1|TRBV2
CASRNGRAHYNEQFF
>.|TRBJ1-1|TRBV19
CASSIARNTEAFF
>.|TRBJ2-5|TRBV30
CAWSGTSRGGTQYF
>.|TRBJ2-7|TRBV5-4
CASSLNGGSLRGQYF
>.|TRBJ1-4|TRBV13
CASSLATASEKLFF
>TRBD1|TRBJ1-2|TRBV19
CASSRQDRVGGYTF
>TRBD1|TRBJ1-4|TRBV5-1
CASSFRGTANEKLFF
>.|TRBJ2-5|TRBV11-3
CASSPGPSVETQYF
>TRBD2|TRBJ2-3|TRBV7-2
CASSSGLAGFTDTQYF
>.|TRBJ1-3|TRBV4-2
CASSQDSPGHLSGNTIYF
>TRBD1|TRBJ1-3|TRBV6-1
CASSETGSLQLSGNTIYF
>TRBD2|TRBJ2-1|TRBV5-4
CASSLGGLRDFNEQFF
>.|TRBJ2-1|TRBV4-2
CASSYRDSSYNEQFF